Shown below are 5 T cell receptor beta chains from a single sample sequenced in a study of cytomegalovirus exposure and HLA in healthy donors. Both 60 Vbeta primers and 13 Jbeta primers went into the PCR. Produced via immunoSEQ multiplex PCR; TCRdb's table is partial and in-frame only. The table records around 150,000 clones, less than 65% of them present only once. The sample comprised PBMCs. These receptors all stem from a woman under 40 in good health and CMV-seropositive.

This clone was picked up a small number of times. The chain combines TRBV4-1 with TRBJ2-1; TRBD2 matches at 15 bases. Losses at the gene ends were 4 bases for V and 7 bases for J; bases not matched to a gene: 2. The V gene's germline CDR1 is MGHRA and CDR2 YSYEKL. The CDR3 covers 15 residues. CDR3 loop: CASSRGLAGGNEQFF. The CDR3 nucleotides are TGCGCCAGCAGCCGCGGACTAGCGGGGGGGAATGAGCAGTTCTTC.

This clone showed up just a few times. The chain combines TRBV13 with TRBJ2-7; TRBD1 matches at 8 bases. The CDR3 runs to 15 residues. Per the germline V gene, CDR1 is PRHDT and CDR2 is FYEKMQ (reference sequence). V trimming: 6 bases; J trimming: 2 bases; junction bases outside the gene matches: 9. The CDR3 loop reads CASSSIRTGPYEQYF. CDR3 DNA sequence: TGTGCCAGCAGTTCGATCAGGACAGGGCCCTACGAGCAGTACTTC.

This clone has only a few counts. The chain has TRBV11-3 and TRBJ2-6, with D maybe TRBD1 (6 bases). Trimming left V 4 bases short and J 8 bases short, with 9 bases between. This CDR3 is 13 amino acids long. Germline V CDR1 and CDR2: SGHNT, YENEEA. The CDR3 loop reads CASSSTGPNVLTF. In DNA, the CDR3 is TGTGCCAGCAGCTCAACAGGGCCCAACGTCCTGACTTTC. The whole variable domain, filled in from reference TRBV11-3 and TRBJ2-6, reads EAGVVQSPRYKIIEKKQPVAFWCNPISGHNTLYWYLQNLGQGPELLIRYENEEAVDDSQLPKDRFSAERLKGVDSTLKIQPAELGDSAVYLCASSSTGPNVLTFGAGSRLTVL.

The chain is built from TRBV5-1 and TRBJ1-4; D not resolved. The CDR3 is made up of 14 amino acids. Trimming removed 4 bases at V and 8 bases at J, with 15 bases between. Per the germline V gene, CDR1 is SGHRS and CDR2 is YFSETQ. The chain's CDR3 is CASSASTNREKLFF. The CDR3 DNA reads TGCGCCAGCAGCGCTTCGACTAATCGGGAAAAACTGTTTTTT.

This clone appeared a single time. The J gene is TRBJ2-5, the V gene TRBV4-2; tentatively, D is TRBD2 (6 bases). The closer fit of TRBJ2-7 to the DNA end suggests the J call may be wrong. This CDR3 spans 13 amino acids. Germline CDR1 and CDR2: LGHNA and YNFKEQ. The CDR3 bases are TGTGCCAGCAGCCAGCCCGGGGGTGGCGAGCAGTACTTC. It translates to CASSQPGGGEQYF.